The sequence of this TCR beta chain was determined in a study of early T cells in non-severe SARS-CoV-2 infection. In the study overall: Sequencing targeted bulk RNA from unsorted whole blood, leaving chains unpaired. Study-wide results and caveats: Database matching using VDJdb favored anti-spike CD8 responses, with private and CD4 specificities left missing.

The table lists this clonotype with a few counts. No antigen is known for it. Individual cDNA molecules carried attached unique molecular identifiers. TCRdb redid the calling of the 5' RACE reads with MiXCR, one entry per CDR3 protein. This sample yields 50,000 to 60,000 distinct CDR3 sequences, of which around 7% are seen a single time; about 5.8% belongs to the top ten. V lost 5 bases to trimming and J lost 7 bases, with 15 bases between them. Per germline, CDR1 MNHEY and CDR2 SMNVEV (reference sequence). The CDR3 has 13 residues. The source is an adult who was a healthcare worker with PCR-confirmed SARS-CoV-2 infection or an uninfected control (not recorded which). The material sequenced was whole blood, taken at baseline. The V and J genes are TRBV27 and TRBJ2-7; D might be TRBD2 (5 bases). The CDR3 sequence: CASSPTGNREQYF. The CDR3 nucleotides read TGTGCCAGCAGTCCGACGGGAAATAGAGAGCAGTACTTC.